The next 29 T cell receptor beta chains were all read from a single sample in a study of T cells in localized non-small cell lung cancer. Produced via immunoSEQ multiplex PCR; TCRdb's table is partial and in-frame only. The table has tens of thousands of clones, approximately 85% seen once. The input for sequencing was peripheral blood, taken before any cancer treatment. All receptors come from a female donor aged 60 or older with stage I lung adenocarcinoma.

The V call is TRBV2, the J call TRBJ1-5; D is uncertain. The length of the CDR3 is 16 residues. CDR1 is SNHLY and CDR2 is FYNNEI in the germline V gene. Trimming left V 2 bases short and J 2 bases short, with 13 bases between. The CDR3 sequence is CASSERSSAGNQPQHF. CDR3 bases: TGTGCCAGCAGTGAACGATCAAGTGCTGGCAATCAGCCCCAGCATTTT.

This clone was seen only a few times. The chain uses TRBV2 and TRBJ1-5; D is unresolved. The V end was cut by 5 bases, the J end by 0 bases, with 8 bases between. The CDR3 consists of 14 residues. Germline values: CDR1 SNHLY, CDR2 FYNNEI. CDR3 DNA sequence: TGTGCCAGCAGTCCGGACCATAGCAATCAGCCCCAGCATTTT. It specifies CASSPDHSNQPQHF. Variable domain in full (rest from reference TRBV2 and TRBJ1-5): EPEVTQTPSHQVTQMGQEVILRCVPISNHLYFYWYRQILGQKVEFLVSFYNNEISEKSEIFDDQFSVERPDGSNFTLKIRSTKLEDSAMYFCASSPDHSNQPQHFGDGTRLSIL.

The chain combines TRBV29-1 with TRBJ1-2; D is undetermined. Trimming cost V 2 bases and J 6 bases, with 22 bases left between them. The CDR3 spans 16 residues. CDR1 and CDR2 (germline): SQVTM, ANQGSEA. The CDR3 protein is CSVEPFDTPSRHGYTF. The DNA for the CDR3 is TGCAGCGTTGAACCCTTCGATACCCCCTCCCGCCATGGCTACACCTTC. The full variable domain, completed using reference TRBV29-1 and TRBJ1-2, is SAVISQKPSRDICQRGTSLTIQCQVDSQVTMMFWYRQQPGQSLTLIATANQGSEATYESGFVIDKFPISRPNLTFSTLTVSNMSPEDSSIYLCSVEPFDTPSRHGYTFGSGTRLTVV.

The DNA of the CDR3 is TGTGCTAGTGGTTTGGCTCGCGGGGAGGGGGCGGCTGAAGCTTTCTTT. Protein: CASGLARGEGAAEAFF. The rearrangement uses TRBV12-5 and TRBJ1-1, with 7 bases fitting TRBD1. This CDR3 spans 16 amino acids. V lost 1 base and J lost 6; bases outside the gene matches: 11. Germline V gene lookup returns CDR1 LGHNT and CDR2 FRNRAP.

V and J are TRBV7-3 and TRBJ2-1, with TRBD2 matching 13 bases. There are 15 residues in the CDR3. Trimming cost V 5 bases and J 8 bases; bases outside gene matches: 6. Germline V gene data show CDR1 as SGHTA and CDR2 as FQGTGA. CDR3 nucleotides: TGTGCCAGCAGCCCGGGACTAGCGGGAAATGATGAGCAGTTCTTC. It is translated as CASSPGLAGNDEQFF. The whole variable domain, filled in from reference TRBV7-3 and TRBJ2-1, reads GAGVSQTPSNKVTEKGKYVELRCDPISGHTALYWYRQSLGQGPEFLIYFQGTGAADDSGLPNDRFFAVRPEGSVSTLKIQRTERGDSAVYLCASSPGLAGNDEQFFGPGTRLTVL.

This chain joins TRBV7-8 and TRBJ1-3; 8 bases are shared with TRBD1. CDR1 is SGHVS and CDR2 is FQNEAQ in the germline V gene. CDR3 size: 15 residues. With V trimmed by 2 bases and J by 1 base, 1 base remained unmatched. This chain's CDR3 is CASSLRQGSGNTIYF. The CDR3 DNA follows: TGTGCCAGCAGCTTACGACAGGGGTCTGGAAACACCATATATTTT.

The chain has TRBV30 and TRBJ1-2; TRBD1 might be the D (5 bases). The CDR3 loop spans 12 amino acids. Trimming shortened V by 0 bases and J by 6 bases, and 8 bases separated the two germline ends. Germline CDR1 reads GTSNPN; CDR2 reads SVGIG (reference sequence). In DNA, the CDR3 is TGTGCCTGGAGTGTAGGGGCAAATGGCTACACCTTC. Its protein is CAWSVGANGYTF.

This rearrangement joins TRBV7-8 to TRBJ1-1; D ambiguous. V lost 5 bases to trimming and J lost 3 bases, with 16 bases between them. Germline V gene lookup returns CDR1 SGHVS and CDR2 FQNEAQ. This CDR3 is 15 amino acids long. The CDR3 region has the DNA TGTGCCAGCAGCACCCGTTCTGGGCTTTACACTGAAGCTTTCTTT. This sequence encodes CASSTRSGLYTEAFF.

V and J are TRBV18 and TRBJ1-1, with D perhaps matching TRBD1 (5 bases). This CDR3 region has 14 residues. V was pared by 6 bases and J by 3 bases, with 14 bases between. The germline CDR1 and CDR2 sequences are KGHSH and LQKENI. The CDR3 region has the DNA TGTGCCAGCTCCGGGGGTTTCGGGGACACTGAAGCTTTCTTT. Its protein product is CASSGGFGDTEAFF. Supplemented by reference TRBV18 and TRBJ1-1, the full variable domain reads NAGVMQNPRHLVRRRGQEARLRCSPMKGHSHVYWYRQLPEEGLKFMVYLQKENIIDESGMPKERFSAEFPKEGPSILRIQQVVRGDSAAYFCASSGGFGDTEAFFGQGTRLTVV.

This sequence joins TRBV2 and TRBJ1-3; D might be TRBD1 (5 bases). The CDR3 is 16 residues long. The V and J ends lost 6 bases and 0 bases respectively, with 15 bases between them. From germline, CDR1 is SNHLY and CDR2 FYNNEI. This CDR3 reads CASRAPGRSSGNTIYF. CDR3 coding DNA: TGTGCCAGCAGGGCTCCGGGACGAAGCTCTGGAAACACCATATATTTT.

The chain couples TRBV4-1 to TRBJ2-7; D may be TRBD1 (7 bases). Germline V lookup: CDR1 MGHRA, CDR2 YSYEKL. The V end lost 0 bases, the J end lost 6 bases, and 15 bases lay between the germline ends. The CDR3 runs 15 residues. CDR3 amino acids: CASSQEKGAGFEQYF. CDR3 DNA sequence: TGCGCCAGCAGCCAAGAAAAGGGGGCGGGGTTCGAGCAGTACTTC.

The chain carries TRBV6-1 and TRBJ1-2; the match to TRBD1 covers 7 bases. The germline V gene has CDR1 MNHNS and CDR2 SASEGT. The CDR3 is made up of 14 amino acids. V dropped 7 bases and J dropped 0; count of bases not matched to a gene: 5. The CDR3 nucleotides read TGTGCCAGCATTCCCAGGGGGACTAACTATGGCTACACCTTC. This sequence encodes CASIPRGTNYGYTF.

A single count supports this clone. The V call is TRBV19, the J call TRBJ2-7; D gene ambiguous. CDR1 is LNHDA and CDR2 is SQIVND in the germline V gene (reference sequence). V lost 10 bases, J lost 2 bases, and 9 bases lay in between. The CDR3 totals 11 residues. Here the CDR3 DNA reads TGTGCCACCCGTGGGGCCTACGAGCAGTACTTC. This gives the protein CATRGAYEQYF.

The V gene is TRBV10-1, the J gene TRBJ2-3; no definite D call. Deletions cut 5 bases from V and 6 bases from J, with 15 bases between. The CDR3 contains 14 residues. CDR1 and CDR2 (germline): WNHNN, SYGVQD (reference sequence). CDR3 nucleotide sequence: TGCGCCAGCAGTACGGGTGGGTCAACGGATACGCAGTATTTT. Amino acids: CASSTGGSTDTQYF.

The chain joins TRBV30 to TRBJ2-1; D call uncertain. This CDR3 spans 12 amino acids. Germline assignment: CDR1 GTSNPN and CDR2 SVGIG (reference sequence). Between the trimmed V and J ends, which lost 4 bases and 2 bases, there was a span of 6 bases. The CDR3 coding sequence is TGTGCCTGGACTCCCGCCTACAATGAGCAGTTCTTC. It codes for CAWTPAYNEQFF. Supplemented by reference TRBV30 and TRBJ2-1, the full variable domain reads SQTIHQWPATLVQPVGSPLSLECTVEGTSNPNLYWYRQAAGRGLQLLFYSVGIGQISSEVPQNLSASRPQDRQFILSSKKLLLSDSGFYLCAWTPAYNEQFFGPGTRLTVL.

V and J are TRBV7-9 and TRBJ2-5, with D perhaps assigned TRBD1 or TRBD2 (5 bases each). Gene TRBJ2-7 matches the end of the DNA better, so the J call may be wrong. This CDR3 contains 12 residues. Germline CDR1 is SEHNR and CDR2 is FQNEAQ (reference sequence). CDR3 residues: CASSFGDVEQYF. CDR3 coding DNA: TGTGCCAGCAGCTTCGGGGACGTCGAGCAGTACTTC.

The chain joins TRBV6-1 to TRBJ2-2; D gene uncertain. The CDR3 runs to 13 residues. The germline V gene encodes CDR1 MNHNS and CDR2 SASEGT. V was cut by 5 bases and J by 7 bases, with 11 bases left in between. Written as DNA, the CDR3 is TGTGCCAGCAGTTCGCAGACACTCGGGGAGCTGTTTTTT. Its translation: CASSSQTLGELFF.

The chain couples TRBV15 to TRBJ2-4; D is perhaps TRBD1 (5 bases). The CDR3 covers 13 residues. Trimming left V 11 bases short and J 0 bases short, with 11 bases between. Germline loops: CDR1 LNHNV, CDR2 YYDKDF (reference sequence). The chain's CDR3 is CASSRGAKNIQYF. Here the CDR3 DNA reads TGTGCCTCCTCAAGGGGAGCCAAAAACATTCAGTACTTC.

This rearrangement joins TRBV7-9 to TRBJ2-5; the match to TRBD2 covers 8 bases. The V gene end was trimmed by 6 bases and the J gene end by 3 bases; junction bases not matched to a gene: 9. Per the germline V gene, CDR1 is SEHNR and CDR2 is FQNEAQ (reference sequence). The CDR3 extends over 15 amino acids. In DNA, the CDR3 is TGTGCCAGCAGTTCCGGGAGGGCGCGGAAAGAGACCCAGTACTTC. This sequence encodes CASSSGRARKETQYF.

The gene calls are TRBV6-5 and TRBJ1-1, with D possibly matching TRBD1 (6 bases). Trimming pared 6 bases from V and 4 bases from J, leaving 15 bases between. CDR1 MNHEY and CDR2 SVGAGI come from the germline V gene. The CDR3 consists of 14 residues. For the CDR3, the DNA is TGTGCCAGCAGCCGTGAAGGGGGGTCCACTGAAGCTTTCTTT. This codes for CASSREGGSTEAFF.

Here the CDR3 DNA reads TGTGCCAGCAGCTTATCAGAACTAGATCAAGAGACCCAGTACTTC. Amino acid sequence: CASSLSELDQETQYF. V usage is TRBV11-3 and J usage is TRBJ2-5; the D gene is possibly TRBD2 (5 bases). The V end was cut by 2 bases, the J end by 2 bases, with 12 bases between. CDR1 and CDR2 from the germline V gene are SGHNT and YENEEA. This CDR3 region has 15 residues.

The rearrangement links TRBV5-1 to TRBJ2-7; 7 bases align to TRBD1. The germline V gene encodes CDR1 SGHRS and CDR2 YFSETQ. Trimming at V came to 4 bases and at J to 12 bases, leaving 16 bases not matched to a gene. CDR3 length: 14 residues. In DNA form, the CDR3 reads TGCGCCAGCAGCCCCAGATCCGGACAGGCGTTAGGGTACTTC. Its protein product is CASSPRSGQALGYF.

This chain connects TRBV15 to TRBJ2-7, with TRBD2 matching over 8 bases. J was trimmed by 2 bases and V by 0 bases; bases with no gene match: 9. Germline CDR1 is LNHNV and CDR2 is YYDKDF (reference sequence). This CDR3 comprises 17 residues. CDR3 region: CATSRDQLAALTYEQYF. DNA of the CDR3: TGTGCCACCAGCAGAGATCAACTAGCGGCGCTTACCTACGAGCAGTACTTC.

V is TRBV30 and J is TRBJ2-7; D uncertain. The CDR3 covers 14 residues. The germline V gene encodes CDR1 GTSNPN and CDR2 SVGIG (reference sequence). With 1 base removed from V and 0 bases from J, the gap between germline ends came to 10 bases. The CDR3 nucleotides read TGTGCCTGGAGTGGGGTGGTCCGCTCCTACGAGCAGTACTTC. As protein: CAWSGVVRSYEQYF.

As for this clone: Other DNA sequences from this sample encode an identical CDR3 as well. The chain couples TRBV5-4 to TRBJ1-1; D is unclear. V shed 0 bases and J shed 2 bases, with 5 bases lying between them. Per germline, CDR1 SGHNT and CDR2 YYREEE (reference sequence). The CDR3 loop spans 13 amino acids. The CDR3: CASSLGGNTEAFF. CDR3 nucleotides: TGTGCCAGCAGCTTGGGGGGAAACACTGAAGCTTTCTTT.

The chain couples TRBV6-5 to TRBJ2-7; perhaps D is TRBD1 or TRBD2 (5 bases each). The CDR3 extends over 13 amino acids. V was trimmed by 5 bases and J by 3 bases, leaving 11 bases between them. Per germline, CDR1 MNHEY and CDR2 SVGAGI. The CDR3 reads CASSRDRFYEQYF. CDR3 DNA: TGTGCCAGCAGTCGGGACCGATTCTACGAGCAGTACTTC.

The J gene is TRBJ2-1, the V gene TRBV10-1; the match to TRBD2 covers 14 bases. Germline values: CDR1 WNHNN, CDR2 SYGVQD (reference sequence). Losses at the gene ends were 3 bases for V and 8 bases for J; bases not matched to a gene: 6. There are 16 residues in the CDR3. Here the CDR3 reads CASSDLQGLAGDEQFF. CDR3 DNA sequence: TGCGCCAGCAGTGACCTACAGGGACTAGCGGGAGATGAGCAGTTCTTC.

The chain is built from TRBV2 and TRBJ2-3; 7 bases are shared with TRBD1. The CDR3 extends over 15 amino acids. After removal of 7 bases from V and 2 bases from J, the junction contained 9 bases not matched to a gene. Germline values: CDR1 SNHLY, CDR2 FYNNEI. The CDR3 sequence: CASKVPGQYTDTQYF. CDR3 bases: TGTGCCAGCAAAGTTCCGGGACAGTACACAGATACGCAGTATTTT.

The rearrangement joins TRBV7-2 to TRBJ2-7, with TRBD1 matching 9 bases. The CDR3 sequence is 14 residues long. V trimming: 5 bases; J trimming: 2 bases; junction bases outside the gene matches: 4. From germline, CDR1 is SGHTA and CDR2 FQGNSA. The CDR3 region is CASSPGDRAYEQYF. The CDR3 nucleotides are TGTGCCAGCAGCCCTGGGGACAGGGCCTACGAGCAGTACTTC.